The 22 T cell receptor beta chains reported below all come from one sample, sequenced in a study of blood T cells in healthy people across ages. Using a J-beta primer mix together with a sample-barcoded 5' primer, a second PCR was run for roughly 6 to 11 cycles. TCRdb passed the 5' RACE reads through MiXCR, listing each CDR3 protein once. The top ten hold 20% to 25% of the sample, which has 1.5 million to 2 million distinct CDR3 sequences, about two fifths seen once. Sample: blood. These receptors were collected from a human donor in good health.

This clonotype occurred a few times. The chain couples TRBV28 to TRBJ2-3, with 11 bases that match TRBD1. The CDR3 spans 16 residues. Germline V gives CDR1 MDHEN, CDR2 SYDVKM. J gave up 4 bases and V 4 bases, and 7 bases lay outside the gene matches. This CDR3 is CASSSLGQGVADTQYF. In DNA, the CDR3 is TGTGCCAGCAGTTCCCTGGGACAGGGGGTGGCAGATACGCAGTATTTT.

The J gene is TRBJ2-3, the V gene TRBV7-6, with 15 bases aligning to TRBD2. Germline-derived CDR1 and CDR2 are SGHVS and FNYEAQ. Unmatched junction bases numbered 6, after V lost 5 bases and J lost 6 bases. CDR3 length: 16 amino acids. The CDR3 region is CASSIGLAGGRDTQYF. CDR3 nucleotide sequence: TGTGCCAGCAGCATAGGACTAGCGGGGGGGCGCGATACGCAGTATTTT. The whole variable domain, remainder taken from reference TRBV7-6 and TRBJ2-3, is GAGVSQSPRYKVTKRGQDVALRCDPISGHVSLYWYRQALGQGPEFLTYFNYEAQQDKSGLPNDRFSAERPEGSISTLTIQRTEQRDSAMYRCASSIGLAGGRDTQYFGPGTRLTVL.

The CDR3 sequence is CASSSVLNRGETQYF. The CDR3, as DNA: TGTGCCAGCAGCTCGGTCCTCAACAGGGGAGAGACCCAGTACTTC. The rearrangement joins TRBV11-1 to TRBJ1-2; 7 bases agree with TRBD1. The end of the DNA fits TRBJ2-5 better, so the J call may be wrong. The length of the CDR3 is 15 residues. Per the germline V gene, CDR1 is SGHAT and CDR2 is FQDESV (reference sequence).

This clonotype was detected only once. The rearrangement joins TRBV19 to TRBJ1-5, with 8 bases lining up with TRBD1. The V segment lost 6 bases and the J segment 0 bases; nucleotides outside the gene matches: 7. This CDR3 is built from 16 residues. Germline CDR1 reads LNHDA; CDR2 reads SQIVND (reference sequence). CDR3 loop: CASSRQGSDSNQPQHF. The CDR3 region has the DNA TGTGCCAGTAGCCGACAGGGGAGCGATAGCAATCAGCCCCAGCATTTT.

The rearrangement uses TRBV7-6 and TRBJ2-5; 11 positions agree with TRBD1. The length of the CDR3 is 15 residues. V lost 4 bases to trimming and J lost 4 bases; unmatched junction nucleotides: 5. Germline CDR1 is SGHVS and CDR2 is FNYEAQ. CDR3 DNA: TGTGCCAGCAGCTCGCGGACAGGGGGCAGAGAGACCCAGTACTTC. The encoded protein is CASSSRTGGRETQYF.

As to this clonotype: This may come from a read error, since a much larger clone is one base off. V usage is TRBV29-1 and J usage is TRBJ2-1; D gene uncertain. V was trimmed by 4 bases and J by 13 bases, leaving 17 bases between them. The CDR3 contains 12 residues. Germline CDR1 and CDR2: SQVTM and ANQGSEA. CDR3 sequence: CSVAENSETQFF. The CDR3, as DNA: TGCAGCGTTGCTGAGAACTCAGAGACCCAGTTCTTC.

The CDR3 loop reads CASGSGRGNEQFF. The CDR3 coding sequence is TGTGCCAGCGGTAGCGGGCGGGGGAATGAGCAGTTCTTC. V and J are TRBV2 and TRBJ2-1; 7 bases agree with TRBD2. CDR1 is SNHLY, CDR2 FYNNEI, per germline. Trimming took 8 bases from V and 7 from J; bases not matched to a gene: 8. The CDR3 runs to 13 residues.

This clonotype has only a few counts. The CDR3 spells CSVRGWFQETQYF. Here the CDR3 DNA reads TGCAGCGTTAGGGGGTGGTTCCAAGAGACCCAGTACTTC. The chain is built from TRBV29-1 and TRBJ2-5; TRBD1 is a possible D gene (6 bases). Germline V lookup: CDR1 SQVTM, CDR2 ANQGSEA. The V end was cut by 5 bases, the J end by 1 base, with 11 bases between. CDR3 length: 13 residues.

The rearrangement uses TRBV7-9 and TRBJ1-1, with D hard to call. The V and J ends lost 5 bases and 4 bases respectively, with 14 bases between them. This CDR3 has 14 amino acids. Germline V gene lookup returns CDR1 SEHNR and CDR2 FQNEAQ (reference sequence). For the CDR3, the DNA is TGTGCCAGCAGCCTCCACGGAGGATCCACTGAAGCTTTCTTT. Its protein product is CASSLHGGSTEAFF.

V usage is TRBV29-1 and J usage is TRBJ1-1; D possibly corresponds to TRBD1 (6 bases). Trimming took off 5 bases at V and 0 bases at J, with 19 bases between the two ends. Germline V CDR1 and CDR2: SQVTM, ANQGSEA. This CDR3 contains 16 residues. CDR3 sequence: CSVSRQEIAMNTEAFF. For the CDR3, the DNA is TGCAGCGTTAGTAGACAGGAGATAGCTATGAACACTGAAGCTTTCTTT. Filled out from reference TRBV29-1 and TRBJ1-1, the complete variable domain reads SAVISQKPSRDICQRGTSLTIQCQVDSQVTMMFWYRQQPGQSLTLIATANQGSEATYESGFVIDKFPISRPNLTFSTLTVSNMSPEDSSIYLCSVSRQEIAMNTEAFFGQGTRLTVV.

This clonotype has just one count. Being one base from a much bigger clone, this may be a read error. This CDR3 fails to terminate in the conserved phenylalanine or tryptophan, so it likely reflects a read error. The rearrangement links TRBV7-2 to TRBJ2-5; D not resolved. This CDR3 spans 12 amino acids. Trimming removed 4 bases from V and 2 bases from J, with 5 bases in between. The germline CDR1 and CDR2 sequences are SGHTA and FQGNSA. As DNA, the CDR3 is TGTGCCAGCAGCTCAGAGCAAGAGACCCAGTACGTC. The encoded protein is CASSSEQETQYV.

This chain joins TRBV2 and TRBJ2-1, with D uncertain. Trimming took off 6 bases at V and 0 bases at J, with 9 bases between the two ends. CDR3 size: 14 residues. CDR1 and CDR2 (germline): SNHLY, FYNNEI. The CDR3 region has the DNA TGTGCCAGCAGCCAGACGGTCTCCTACAATGAGCAGTTCTTC. It codes for CASSQTVSYNEQFF.

In nucleotides, the CDR3 is TGTGCCAGCAACAACGGGGGCCATGGCTACACCTTC. It translates to CASNNGGHGYTF. V gene TRBV6-1 combines with J gene TRBJ1-2; D perhaps matches TRBD1 (6 bases). CDR1 and CDR2 from the germline V gene are MNHNS and SASEGT. This CDR3 has 12 amino acids. Between the trimmed V and J ends, which lost 7 bases and 6 bases, there was a span of 12 bases.

This clonotype was counted only a few times. The CDR3 DNA is TGCGCCAGCAGCCCTGCTACCAGCGATACGCAGTATTTT. Residues: CASSPATSDTQYF. The V and J genes are TRBV5-1 and TRBJ2-3; the D is unclear. Trimming pared 4 bases from V and 6 bases from J, leaving 12 bases between. Germline V CDR1 and CDR2: SGHRS, YFSETQ. This CDR3 is 13 amino acids long.

In DNA form, the CDR3 reads TGTGCCAGTACCACACAGGGTAGTAGTTACTATGGCTACACCTTC. The encoded protein is CASTTQGSSYYGYTF. The V call is TRBV19, the J call TRBJ1-2; D perhaps matches TRBD1 (6 bases). Germline V gives CDR1 LNHDA, CDR2 SQIVND (reference sequence). The CDR3 spans 15 residues. Trimming stripped 7 bases from V and 3 bases from J, with 18 bases between.

This clonotype has just a few counts. The chain recombines TRBV3-1 with TRBJ2-3; 7 positions match TRBD2. The CDR3 covers 15 residues. Germline V gene sequence: CDR1 LGHDT, CDR2 YNNKEL (reference sequence). Trimming took 2 bases from V and 6 from J; bases not matched to a gene: 8. CDR3 region: CASSQLGGGADTQYF. CDR3 coding DNA: TGTGCCAGCAGCCAATTGGGCGGGGGTGCGGATACGCAGTATTTT.

The V call is TRBV27, the J call TRBJ2-4; D gene unclear. CDR3 length: 14 amino acids. CDR1 is MNHEY and CDR2 is SMNVEV in the germline V gene (reference sequence). The V gene lost 0 bases and the J gene lost 9 bases, with 12 bases spanning the gap. The CDR3: CASSLSSPPGIQYF. DNA for the CDR3: TGTGCCAGCAGTTTATCGAGCCCCCCAGGCATTCAGTACTTC.

This clonotype was seen a few times. The chain couples TRBV28 to TRBJ2-1, with D perhaps given as TRBD1 or TRBD2 (5 bases each). Germline CDR1 reads MDHEN; CDR2 reads SYDVKM. V was pared by 7 bases and J by 2 bases, with 9 bases between. CDR3 size: 13 residues. The CDR3 region has the DNA TGTGCCAGCAAAAGGGACCCCTACAATGAGCAGTTCTTC. This encodes CASKRDPYNEQFF.

This clonotype was recorded a few times. CDR3 DNA sequence: TGCGCCAGCAGCTCGGACAGCACAAATTCACCCCTCCACTTT. It translates to CASSSDSTNSPLHF. This chain uses TRBV5-1 with TRBJ1-6, with D tentatively TRBD1 (6 bases). Between the trimmed V and J ends, which lost 3 bases and 7 bases, there was a span of 11 bases. Germline V CDR1 and CDR2: SGHRS, YFSETQ. The CDR3 consists of 14 residues.

This clonotype was counted at least ten times. The V gene is TRBV7-2, the J gene TRBJ2-3; D is perhaps TRBD1 (5 bases). The V and J ends lost 6 bases and 4 bases respectively, with 11 bases between them. Germline-derived CDR1 and CDR2 are SGHTA and FQGNSA. The CDR3 is 13 residues long. CDR3 region: CASSLIGADTQYF. DNA for the CDR3: TGTGCCAGCAGTTTAATAGGGGCAGATACGCAGTATTTT.

The V gene is TRBV4-1, the J gene TRBJ1-1; D call uncertain. The germline V gene encodes CDR1 MGHRA and CDR2 YSYEKL. Trimming left V 1 base short and J 8 bases short, with 11 bases between. This CDR3 is 13 amino acids long. CDR3 sequence (DNA): TGCGCCAGCAGCCAAGTTGCGACAAAAGAAGCTTTCTTT. It is translated as CASSQVATKEAFF.

This clonotype was seen many times. The gene calls are TRBV29-1 and TRBJ2-3; TRBD2 matches 9 bases. This CDR3 comprises 13 residues. V trimming: 4 bases; J trimming: 7 bases; junction bases outside the gene matches: 6. Germline V gene lookup returns CDR1 SQVTM and CDR2 ANQGSEA. Written as DNA, the CDR3 is TGCAGCGTTGTGCTAGCGGGGTGGAATACGCAGTATTTT. It yields the protein CSVVLAGWNTQYF.